This entry describes one T cell receptor beta chain. TCRdb used MiXCR to reprocess the RT-PCR reads, holding one entry per CDR3 protein. This table has over 350,000 distinct CDR3 sequences, 16% appearing once. V dropped 2 bases and J dropped 6; count of bases not matched to a gene: 5. The CDR3 totals 15 residues. Germline CDR1 and CDR2: MGHRA and YSYEKL. These data belong to a study of patients and donors after allogeneic stem cell transplantation. Sequencing was performed on blood, either unsorted or a sorted T cell fraction (not recorded which). The rearrangement links TRBV4-1 to TRBJ2-2, with 8 bases identical to TRBD1. The sequence was collected from a human donor who was either an allogeneic HSCT recipient or a stem cell or donor lymphocyte infusion donor (not recorded which). It is not recorded whose cells these are; they may come from a transplant donor. CDR3 amino acids: CASSQQGALAGELFF. CDR3 sequence (DNA): TGCGCCAGCAGCCAACAGGGGGCGTTGGCCGGGGAGCTGTTTTTT.